The text below deals with one T cell receptor (beta chain). Its antigen is unknown. The data derive from a study of cytomegalovirus exposure and HLA in healthy donors. V was trimmed by 1 base and J by 6 bases, leaving 11 bases between them. This CDR3 spans 14 amino acids. Germline assignment: CDR1 SGHAT and CDR2 FQNNGV. The protocol was immunoSEQ multiplex PCR, while the TCRdb copy is restricted to in-frame clones and leaves out a portion. The table records 140,000 or so clones, roughly 86% of them present only once. Among the roughly 120 subjects of the validation cohort, separate from the approximately 700-subject first cohort, were the donors. Study outcomes and limitations: There were under 200 TCR beta chains listed as cytomegalovirus-associated.

The source is a man aged 18 to 30 in good health and CMV-seropositive. Input material: PBMCs. The V call is TRBV11-2, the J call TRBJ2-3; D perhaps matches TRBD2 (5 bases). The DNA for the CDR3 is TGTGCCAGCAGCTTAGGCGGGTCCGGGGATACGCAGTATTTT. This sequence encodes CASSLGGSGDTQYF. The full variable domain, with the rest looked up from reference TRBV11-2 and TRBJ2-3, is EAGVAQSPRYKIIEKRQSVAFWCNPISGHATLYWYQQILGQGPKLLIQFQNNGVVDDSQLPKDRFSAERLKGVDSTLKIQPAKLEDSAVYLCASSLGGSGDTQYFGPGTRLTVL.